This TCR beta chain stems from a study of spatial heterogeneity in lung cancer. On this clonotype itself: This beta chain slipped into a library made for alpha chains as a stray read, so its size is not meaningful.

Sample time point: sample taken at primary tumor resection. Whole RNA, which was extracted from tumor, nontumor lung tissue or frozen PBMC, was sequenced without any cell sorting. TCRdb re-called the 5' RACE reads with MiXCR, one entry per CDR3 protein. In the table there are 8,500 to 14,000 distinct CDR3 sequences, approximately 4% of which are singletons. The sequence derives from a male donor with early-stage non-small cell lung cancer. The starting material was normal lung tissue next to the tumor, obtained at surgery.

The CDR3 sequence: CASGAASYEQYF. CDR3 coding DNA: TGTGCCAGCGGGGCCGCTTCCTACGAGCAGTACTTC. V and J are TRBV7-9 and TRBJ2-7, with a possible D match to TRBD1 (5 bases). CDR1 is SEHNR and CDR2 is FQNEAQ in the germline V gene (reference sequence). Trimming cost V 8 bases and J 1 base, with 9 bases left between them. The CDR3 contains 12 residues.